One and the same sample provided the 18 T cell receptor beta chains below, sequenced in a study of T-cell memory formation after mild COVID-19. TCRdb processed the 5' RACE reads anew with MiXCR; each CDR3 protein has one entry. The sample contains roughly 51,000 distinct CDR3 sequences, 7% to 8% of which appear only once. Input material: PBMCs or a T cell subset sorted from them (not recorded which). The receptor set was obtained from a man younger than 35 who had mild COVID-19 (a few samples of this study predate the infection). Cell type and time point are not known.

By share of the sample, this clonotype is medium-sized. The chain is built from TRBV7-2 and TRBJ1-1, with TRBD1 matching 7 bases. With V trimmed by 4 bases and J by 4 bases, 3 bases remained unmatched. Germline CDR1 and CDR2: SGHTA and FQGNSA. This CDR3 contains 13 residues. CDR3 region: CASSYRQGTEAFF. CDR3 nucleotides: TGTGCCAGCAGCTACCGACAGGGCACTGAAGCTTTCTTT.

This clonotype has a count of ten or more. V is TRBV5-6 and J is TRBJ2-5; the D gene could be TRBD1 or TRBD2 (5 bases each). Germline V gives CDR1 SGHDT, CDR2 YYEEEE. The length of the CDR3 is 13 residues. Trimming took 4 bases from V and 2 from J, leaving 9 bases between them. CDR3 sequence (DNA): TGTGCCAGCAGCCGGGGACGTCAAGAGACCCAGTACTTC. The encoded protein is CASSRGRQETQYF.

The chain employs TRBV20-1 and TRBJ2-3; 8 bases are a match to TRBD1. CDR3 length equals 12 residues. The V gene end was trimmed by 7 bases and the J gene end by 5 bases; junction bases not matched to a gene: 5. Per germline, CDR1 DFQATT and CDR2 SNEGSKA (reference sequence). The CDR3 nucleotides read TGCAGTGGACAGGGGATTGGAGATACGCAGTATTTT. Translated, it gives CSGQGIGDTQYF.

Many counts were recorded for this clonotype. The gene calls are TRBV5-1 and TRBJ2-1; 16 bases align to TRBD2. The CDR3 length is 15 residues. Germline V CDR1 and CDR2: SGHRS, YFSETQ. V lost 6 bases, J lost 8 bases, and 5 bases stayed unmatched. This CDR3 is CASKGTSGGADEQFF. The CDR3 DNA follows: TGCGCCAGCAAAGGGACTAGCGGGGGGGCCGATGAGCAGTTCTTC.

This clonotype was observed a handful of times. The V gene is TRBV4-3, the J gene TRBJ2-1, with D possibly being TRBD1 (6 bases). The V gene's germline CDR1 is LGHNA and CDR2 YSLEER. This CDR3 has 15 amino acids. The V gene lost 0 bases and the J gene lost 5 bases, with 11 bases spanning the gap. In DNA, the CDR3 is TGCGCCAGCAGCCAAGAGGACAGAAAAGACAATGAGCAGTTCTTC. Translation gives CASSQEDRKDNEQFF.

V usage is TRBV9 and J usage is TRBJ2-1; TRBD1 or TRBD2 may be the D gene (5 bases each). Germline V gene data show CDR1 as SGDLS and CDR2 as YYNGEE. This CDR3 comprises 15 residues. V was cut by 2 bases and J by 3 bases, with 12 bases left in between. The CDR3 bases are TGTGCCAGCAGCGTCCAAGGGACCCTCTACAATGAGCAGTTCTTC. Residues: CASSVQGTLYNEQFF.

This clonotype has ten or more counts. The V call is TRBV19, the J call TRBJ2-5; D is uncertain. CDR1 and CDR2 (germline): LNHDA, SQIVND (reference sequence). The CDR3 runs 13 residues. Trimming left V 4 bases short and J 0 bases short, with 6 bases between. This CDR3 reads CASSKADQETQYF. The CDR3, as DNA: TGTGCCAGTAGTAAGGCGGACCAAGAGACCCAGTACTTC.

This clonotype was seen repeatedly, ten times or more. The chain is built from TRBV18 and TRBJ2-5; D is ambiguous. Germline CDR1 and CDR2: KGHSH and LQKENI. The CDR3 spans 14 residues. Trimming cost V 2 bases and J 2 bases, with 9 bases left between them. As DNA, the CDR3 is TGTGCCAGCTCACCAGGGAATAGGCAAGAGACCCAGTACTTC. This sequence encodes CASSPGNRQETQYF.

This clonotype was seen at least ten times. This sequence joins TRBV7-6 and TRBJ2-5; D is unresolved. Germline lookup yields CDR1 SGHVS and CDR2 FNYEAQ. The V and J ends lost 0 bases and 1 base respectively, with 9 bases between them. The CDR3 runs to 15 residues. The CDR3 DNA reads TGTGCCAGCAGCTTAGCGCAAGGTAGCCAAGAGACCCAGTACTTC. This gives the protein CASSLAQGSQETQYF.

This clonotype was found a few times. This chain uses TRBV19 with TRBJ1-1; D is unclear. Germline CDR1 is LNHDA and CDR2 is SQIVND (reference sequence). The CDR3 length is 14 residues. V lost 9 bases and J 1 base, leaving 15 bases between the germline ends. CDR3 region: CASASSKKNTEAFF. CDR3 sequence (DNA): TGTGCCAGCGCCTCTTCAAAAAAGAACACTGAAGCTTTCTTT.

The V call is TRBV11-2, the J call TRBJ2-2, with 13 bases lining up with TRBD2. Germline values: CDR1 SGHAT, CDR2 FQNNGV. With V trimmed by 5 bases and J by 5 bases, 8 bases remained unmatched. CDR3 length: 17 amino acids. For the CDR3, the DNA is TGTGCCAGCAGCAAAGGACTAGCGGGGGTTGGAACCGGGGAGCTGTTTTTT. The encoded protein is CASSKGLAGVGTGELFF.

There are a few counts of this clonotype. This chain uses TRBV5-1 with TRBJ1-1; TRBD1 aligns across 8 bases. This CDR3 is built from 16 residues. Per germline, CDR1 SGHRS and CDR2 YFSETQ. With V trimmed by 0 bases and J by 5 bases, 9 bases remained unmatched. CDR3 protein: CASSLGTTGGRTEAFF. CDR3 nucleotides: TGCGCCAGCAGCTTGGGCACCACAGGGGGAAGGACTGAAGCTTTCTTT.

The V and J genes are TRBV3-1 and TRBJ1-2, with D possibly matching TRBD1 (6 bases). The CDR3 totals 15 residues. With 1 base removed from V and 8 bases from J, the gap between germline ends came to 17 bases. The germline V gene encodes CDR1 LGHDT and CDR2 YNNKEL (reference sequence). CDR3: CASSQGTKGVSGYTF. The CDR3, as DNA: TGTGCCAGCAGCCAAGGTACCAAGGGGGTAAGCGGCTACACCTTC.

This chain uses TRBV11-3 with TRBJ2-1, with TRBD2 matching 11 bases. The germline gives CDR1 SGHNT, CDR2 YENEEA. The V segment lost 0 bases and the J segment 5 bases; nucleotides outside the gene matches: 9. This CDR3 spans 18 amino acids. As DNA, the CDR3 is TGTGCCAGCAGCTTAGATGGATTAGGGACTAGCGGTGACAATGAGCAGTTCTTC. Amino acids: CASSLDGLGTSGDNEQFF.

This clonotype was found many times. The chain links TRBV5-5 to TRBJ2-5; D is unclear. V was shortened by 1 base and J by 5 bases, with 12 bases between the two germline ends. This CDR3 spans 14 amino acids. From germline, CDR1 is SGHKS and CDR2 YYEKEE (reference sequence). The CDR3 spells CASSLRLISETQYF. As DNA, the CDR3 is TGTGCCAGCAGCTTGAGGTTGATCTCGGAGACCCAGTACTTC.

This clonotype was recorded a few times. The rearrangement uses TRBV12-3 or TRBV12-4 and TRBJ2-2, with 8 bases aligning to TRBD1. CDR3 length: 14 amino acids. V lost 6 bases to trimming and J lost 3 bases; unmatched junction nucleotides: 3. The CDR3 is CASRGQEDTGELFF. The CDR3 DNA follows: TGTGCCAGCAGGGGACAGGAGGACACCGGGGAGCTGTTTTTT.

Many counts were recorded for this clonotype. Its ends do not fully match the called genes, so a read error is possible. The chain joins TRBV2 to TRBJ2-5; D gene unclear. Germline loops: CDR1 SNHLY, CDR2 FYNNEI. The CDR3 contains 11 residues. CDR3 amino acids: CASSEQETQYF. CDR3 sequence (DNA): TGCGCCAGCAGCGAGCAAGAGACCCAGTACTTC. The full variable domain, in which reference TRBV2 and TRBJ2-5 provide the parts outside the CDR3, is EPEVTQTPSHQVTQMGQEVILRCVPISNHLYFYWYRQILGQKVEFLVSFYNNEISEKSEIFDDQFSVERPDGSNFTLKIRSTKLEDSAMYFCASSEQETQYFGPGTRLLVL.

V usage is TRBV2 and J usage is TRBJ1-4; D is unclear. The CDR3 has 17 amino acids. V was pared by 3 bases and J by 1 base, with 15 bases between. CDR1 and CDR2 (germline): SNHLY, FYNNEI. The DNA for the CDR3 is TGTGCCAGCAGTGATCCCCTGTGGTTCCGAACTAATGAAAAACTGTTTTTT. It encodes CASSDPLWFRTNEKLFF.